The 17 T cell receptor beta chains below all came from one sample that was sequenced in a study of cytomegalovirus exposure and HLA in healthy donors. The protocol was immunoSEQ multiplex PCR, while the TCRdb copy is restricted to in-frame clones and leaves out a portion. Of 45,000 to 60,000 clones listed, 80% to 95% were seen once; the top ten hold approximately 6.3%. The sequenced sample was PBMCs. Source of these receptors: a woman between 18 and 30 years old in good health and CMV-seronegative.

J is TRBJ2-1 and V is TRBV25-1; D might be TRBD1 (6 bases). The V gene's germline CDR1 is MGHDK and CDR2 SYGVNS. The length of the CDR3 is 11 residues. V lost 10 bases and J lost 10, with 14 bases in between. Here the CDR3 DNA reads TGTGCCACCCTTCCTGGGGGCGAGCAGTTCTTC. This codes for CATLPGGEQFF.

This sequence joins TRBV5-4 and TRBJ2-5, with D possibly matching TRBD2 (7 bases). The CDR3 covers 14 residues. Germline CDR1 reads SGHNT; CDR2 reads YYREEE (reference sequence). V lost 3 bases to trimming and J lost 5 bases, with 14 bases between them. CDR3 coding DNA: TGTGCCAGCAGCTCCTACAGGGAGGGGGAGACCCAGTACTTC. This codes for CASSSYREGETQYF. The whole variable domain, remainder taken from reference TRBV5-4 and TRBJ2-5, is ETGVTQSPTHLIKTRGQQVTLRCSSQSGHNTVSWYQQALGQGPQFIFQYYREEENGRGNFPPRFSGLQFPNYSSELNVNALELDDSALYLCASSSYREGETQYFGPGTRLLVL.

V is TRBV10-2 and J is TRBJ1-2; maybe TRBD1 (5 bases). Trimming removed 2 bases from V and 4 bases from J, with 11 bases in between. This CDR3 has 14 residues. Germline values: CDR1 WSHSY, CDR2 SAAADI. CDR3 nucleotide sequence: TGCGCCAGCAGTGAGCCTACCGACAGCTATGGCTACACCTTC. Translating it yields CASSEPTDSYGYTF.

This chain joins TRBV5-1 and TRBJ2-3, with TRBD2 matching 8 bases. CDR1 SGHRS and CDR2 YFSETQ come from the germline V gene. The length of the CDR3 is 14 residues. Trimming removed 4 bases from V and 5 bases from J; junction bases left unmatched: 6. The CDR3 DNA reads TGCGCCAGCAGCCTCGGGGGGGCTTTAGATACGCAGTATTTT. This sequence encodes CASSLGGALDTQYF.

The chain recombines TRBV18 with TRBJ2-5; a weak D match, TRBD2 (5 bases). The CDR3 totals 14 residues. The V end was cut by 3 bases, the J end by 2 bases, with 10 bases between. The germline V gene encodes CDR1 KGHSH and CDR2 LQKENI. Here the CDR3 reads CASSPDGIQETQYF. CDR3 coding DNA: TGTGCCAGCTCACCCGACGGGATTCAAGAGACCCAGTACTTC.

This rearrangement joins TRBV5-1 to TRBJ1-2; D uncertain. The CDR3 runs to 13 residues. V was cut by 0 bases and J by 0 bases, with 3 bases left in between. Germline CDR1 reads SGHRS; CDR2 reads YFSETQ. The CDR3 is CASSLGANYGYTF. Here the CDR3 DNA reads TGCGCCAGCAGCTTGGGAGCTAACTATGGCTACACCTTC. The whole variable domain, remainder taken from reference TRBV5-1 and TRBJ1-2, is KAGVTQTPRYLIKTRGQQVTLSCSPISGHRSVSWYQQTPGQGLQFLFEYFSETQRNKGNFPGRFSGRQFSNSRSEMNVSTLELGDSALYLCASSLGANYGYTFGSGTRLTVV.

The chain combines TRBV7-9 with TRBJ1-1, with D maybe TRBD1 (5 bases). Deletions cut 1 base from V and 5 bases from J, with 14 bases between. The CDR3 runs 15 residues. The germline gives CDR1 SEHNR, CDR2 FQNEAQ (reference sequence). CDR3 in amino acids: CASSLVAGLRTEAFF. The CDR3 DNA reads TGTGCCAGCAGCTTAGTAGCAGGGCTGAGAACTGAAGCTTTCTTT.

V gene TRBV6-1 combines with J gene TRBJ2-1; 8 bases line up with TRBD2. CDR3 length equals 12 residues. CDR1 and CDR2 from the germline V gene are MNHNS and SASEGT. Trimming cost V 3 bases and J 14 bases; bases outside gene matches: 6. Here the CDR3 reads CASSEPGTRKFF. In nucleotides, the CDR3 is TGTGCCAGCAGTGAGCCGGGGACTAGGAAGTTCTTC.

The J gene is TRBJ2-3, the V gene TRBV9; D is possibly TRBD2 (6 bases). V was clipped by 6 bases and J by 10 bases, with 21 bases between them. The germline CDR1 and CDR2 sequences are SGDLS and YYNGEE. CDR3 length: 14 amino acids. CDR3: CASNLAGRAAAQYF. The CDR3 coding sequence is TGTGCCAGCAATTTGGCGGGACGCGCTGCGGCGCAGTATTTT.

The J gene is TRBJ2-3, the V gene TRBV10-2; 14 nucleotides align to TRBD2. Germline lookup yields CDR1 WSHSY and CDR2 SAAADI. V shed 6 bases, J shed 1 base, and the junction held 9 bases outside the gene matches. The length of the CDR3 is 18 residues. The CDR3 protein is CASSPGTSGSWGTDTQYF. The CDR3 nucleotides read TGCGCCAGCAGCCCCGGGACTAGCGGGAGTTGGGGCACAGATACGCAGTATTTT.

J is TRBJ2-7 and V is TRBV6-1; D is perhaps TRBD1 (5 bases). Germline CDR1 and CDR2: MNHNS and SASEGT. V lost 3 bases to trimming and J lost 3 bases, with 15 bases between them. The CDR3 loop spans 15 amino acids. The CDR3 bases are TGTGCCAGCAGTGACCTTCAAGGGGCGCACTACGAGCAGTACTTC. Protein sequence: CASSDLQGAHYEQYF.

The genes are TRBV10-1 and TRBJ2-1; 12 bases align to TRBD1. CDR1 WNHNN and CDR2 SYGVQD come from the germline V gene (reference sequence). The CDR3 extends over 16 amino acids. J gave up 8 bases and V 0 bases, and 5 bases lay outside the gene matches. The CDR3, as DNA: TGCGCCAGCAGTGAGTCGCTGGGACAGGGGGCCGATGAGCAGTTCTTC. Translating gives CASSESLGQGADEQFF.

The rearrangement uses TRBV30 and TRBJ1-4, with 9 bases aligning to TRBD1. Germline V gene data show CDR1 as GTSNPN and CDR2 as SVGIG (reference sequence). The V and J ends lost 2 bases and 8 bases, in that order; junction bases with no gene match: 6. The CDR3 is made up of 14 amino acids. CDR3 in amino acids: CAWSTGTGTEKLFF. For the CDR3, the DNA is TGTGCCTGGAGTACCGGGACAGGGACAGAAAAACTGTTTTTT.

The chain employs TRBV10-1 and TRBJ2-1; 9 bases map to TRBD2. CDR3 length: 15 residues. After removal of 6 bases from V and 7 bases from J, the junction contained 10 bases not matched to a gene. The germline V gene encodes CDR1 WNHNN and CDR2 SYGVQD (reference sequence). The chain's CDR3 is CASRLTSGSGNEQFF. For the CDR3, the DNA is TGCGCCAGCAGATTGACTAGCGGATCGGGGAATGAGCAGTTCTTC.

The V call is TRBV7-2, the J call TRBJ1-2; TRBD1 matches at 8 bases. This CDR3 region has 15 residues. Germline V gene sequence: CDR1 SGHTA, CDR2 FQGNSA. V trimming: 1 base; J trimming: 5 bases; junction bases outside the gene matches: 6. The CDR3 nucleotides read TGTGCCAGCAGCTTAGAAGCGGGACAGGTGTATGGCTACACCTTC. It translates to CASSLEAGQVYGYTF.

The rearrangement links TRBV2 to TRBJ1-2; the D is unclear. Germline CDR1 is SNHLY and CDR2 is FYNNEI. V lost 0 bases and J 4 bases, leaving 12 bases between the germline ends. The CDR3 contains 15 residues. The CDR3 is CASSEARELPYGYTF. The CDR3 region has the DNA TGTGCCAGCAGTGAAGCGCGGGAATTGCCCTATGGCTACACCTTC.

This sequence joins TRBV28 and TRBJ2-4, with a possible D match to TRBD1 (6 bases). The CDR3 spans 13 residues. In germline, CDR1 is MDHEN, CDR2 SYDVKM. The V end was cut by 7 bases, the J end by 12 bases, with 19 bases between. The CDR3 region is CASNGQPQVPQYF. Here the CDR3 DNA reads TGTGCCAGCAACGGACAGCCTCAAGTTCCTCAGTACTTC.